This entry describes one T cell receptor (beta chain). Produced via immunoSEQ multiplex PCR; TCRdb's table is partial and in-frame only. Of some 350,000 clones in the sample, 89% are singletons; the top ten hold around 3%. The entry originates in a study of blood T cell repertoires in COVID-19. Background on the study: PBMCs, B-cell-depleted T cells, or T cells provided the cDNA or gDNA that made up the material.

In Seattle, patients joined the study during active infection and were tracked longitudinally. The CDR3 sequence is 14 residues long. From germline, CDR1 is MDHEN and CDR2 SYDVKM. The V and J ends lost 5 bases and 0 bases, in that order; junction bases with no gene match: 3. The specimen sequenced was peripheral blood. The sequence came from a woman aged 25 to 39 with COVID-19, enrolled during active disease. The rearrangement joins TRBV28 to TRBJ2-5; TRBD2 aligns across 7 bases. In nucleotides, the CDR3 is TGTGCCAGCAGTAACGGGGGGAACCAAGAGACCCAGTACTTC. It is translated as CASSNGGNQETQYF.